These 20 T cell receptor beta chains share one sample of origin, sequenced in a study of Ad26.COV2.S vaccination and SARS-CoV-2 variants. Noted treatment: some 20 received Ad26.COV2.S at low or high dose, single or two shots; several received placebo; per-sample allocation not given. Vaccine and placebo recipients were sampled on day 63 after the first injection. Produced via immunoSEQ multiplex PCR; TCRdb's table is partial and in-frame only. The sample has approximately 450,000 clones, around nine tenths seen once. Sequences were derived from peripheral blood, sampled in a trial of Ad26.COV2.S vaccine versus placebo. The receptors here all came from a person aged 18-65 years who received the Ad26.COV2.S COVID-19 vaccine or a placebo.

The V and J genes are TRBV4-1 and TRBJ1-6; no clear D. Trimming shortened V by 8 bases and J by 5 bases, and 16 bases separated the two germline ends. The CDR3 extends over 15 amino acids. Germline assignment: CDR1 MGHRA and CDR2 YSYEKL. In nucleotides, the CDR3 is TGCGCCAGCCTACCCCTCGACGGGGATAATTCACCCCTCCACTTT. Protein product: CASLPLDGDNSPLHF.

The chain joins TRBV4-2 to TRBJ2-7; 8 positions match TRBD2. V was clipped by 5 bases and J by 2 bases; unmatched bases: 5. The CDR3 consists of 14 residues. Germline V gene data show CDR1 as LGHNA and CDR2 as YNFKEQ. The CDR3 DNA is TGTGCCAGCAGCTCGACTAGCGCACCCTACGAGCAGTACTTC. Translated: CASSSTSAPYEQYF.

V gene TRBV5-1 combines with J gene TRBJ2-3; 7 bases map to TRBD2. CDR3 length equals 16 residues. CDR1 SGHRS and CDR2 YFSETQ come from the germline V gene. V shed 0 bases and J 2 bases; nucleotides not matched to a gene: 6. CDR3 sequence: CASSLGLADDTDTQYF. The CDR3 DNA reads TGCGCCAGCAGCTTGGGACTAGCAGACGACACAGATACGCAGTATTTT.

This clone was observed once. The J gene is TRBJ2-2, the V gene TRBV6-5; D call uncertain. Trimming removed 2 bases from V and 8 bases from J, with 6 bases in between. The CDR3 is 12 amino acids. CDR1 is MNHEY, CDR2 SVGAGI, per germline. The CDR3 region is CASSYVGGELFF. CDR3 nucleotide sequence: TGTGCCAGCAGTTACGTGGGGGGGGAGCTGTTTTTT.

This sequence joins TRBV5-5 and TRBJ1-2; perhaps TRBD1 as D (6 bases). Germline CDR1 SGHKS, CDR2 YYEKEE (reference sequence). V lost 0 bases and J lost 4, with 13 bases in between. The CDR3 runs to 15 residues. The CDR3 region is CASSLVAAGVYGYTF. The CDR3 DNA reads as TGTGCCAGCAGCTTGGTGGCGGCAGGGGTCTATGGCTACACCTTC. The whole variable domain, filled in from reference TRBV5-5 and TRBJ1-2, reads DAGVTQSPTHLIKTRGQQVTLRCSPISGHKSVSWYQQVLGQGPQFIFQYYEKEERGRGNFPDRFSARQFPNYSSELNVNALLLGDSALYLCASSLVAAGVYGYTFGSGTRLTVV.

The CDR3 region is CASSFSGSGSSYEQYF. The CDR3 bases are TGTGCCAGCAGTTTTTCTGGCAGTGGGAGCTCCTACGAGCAGTACTTC. The chain employs TRBV28 and TRBJ2-7; D is possibly TRBD2 (5 bases). The CDR3 is 16 amino acids. In germline, CDR1 is MDHEN, CDR2 SYDVKM. Trimming pared 3 bases from V and 0 bases from J, leaving 15 bases between. Using reference TRBV28 and TRBJ2-7 for the parts outside the CDR3, the full variable domain is DVKVTQSSRYLVKRTGEKVFLECVQDMDHENMFWYRQDPGLGLRLIYFSYDVKMKEKGDIPEGYSVSREKKERFSLILESASTNQTSMYLCASSFSGSGSSYEQYFGPGTRLTVT.

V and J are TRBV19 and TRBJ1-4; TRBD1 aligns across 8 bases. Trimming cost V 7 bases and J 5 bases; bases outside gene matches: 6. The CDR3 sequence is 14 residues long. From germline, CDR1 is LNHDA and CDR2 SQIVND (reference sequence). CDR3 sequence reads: CASKVDRVNEKLFF. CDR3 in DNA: TGTGCCAGTAAAGTGGACAGGGTGAATGAAAAACTGTTTTTT.

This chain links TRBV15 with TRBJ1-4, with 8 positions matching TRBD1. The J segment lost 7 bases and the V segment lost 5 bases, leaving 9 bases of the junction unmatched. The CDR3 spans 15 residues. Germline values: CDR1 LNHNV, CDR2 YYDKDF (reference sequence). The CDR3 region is CATSRQGAVTEKLFF. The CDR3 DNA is TGTGCCACCAGCCGCCAGGGGGCTGTCACTGAAAAACTGTTTTTT.

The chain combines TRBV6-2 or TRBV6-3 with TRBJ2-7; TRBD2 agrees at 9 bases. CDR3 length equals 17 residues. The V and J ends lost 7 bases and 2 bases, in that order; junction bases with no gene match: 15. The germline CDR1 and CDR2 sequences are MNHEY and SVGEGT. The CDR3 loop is CASNPQGSGRLTYEQYF. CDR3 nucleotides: TGTGCCAGCAACCCACAGGGTAGCGGGAGATTAACCTACGAGCAGTACTTC.

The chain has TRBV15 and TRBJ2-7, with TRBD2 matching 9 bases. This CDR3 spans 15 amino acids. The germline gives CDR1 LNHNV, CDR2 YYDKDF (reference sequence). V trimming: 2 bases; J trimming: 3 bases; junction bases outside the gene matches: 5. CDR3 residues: CATSRLAGASYEQYF. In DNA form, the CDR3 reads TGTGCCACCAGCAGATTAGCGGGAGCTAGCTACGAGCAGTACTTC.

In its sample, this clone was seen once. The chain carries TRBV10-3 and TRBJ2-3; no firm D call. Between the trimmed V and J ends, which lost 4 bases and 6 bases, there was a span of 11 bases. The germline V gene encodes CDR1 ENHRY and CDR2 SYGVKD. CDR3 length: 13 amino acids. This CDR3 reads CAISATPSDTQYF. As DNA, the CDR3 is TGTGCCATCAGTGCGACCCCCTCCGATACGCAGTATTTT.

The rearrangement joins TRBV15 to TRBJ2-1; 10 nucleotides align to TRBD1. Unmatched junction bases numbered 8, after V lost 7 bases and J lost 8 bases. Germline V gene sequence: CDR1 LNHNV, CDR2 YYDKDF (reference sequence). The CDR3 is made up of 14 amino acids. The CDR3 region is CATNGQGVVDEQFF. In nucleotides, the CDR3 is TGTGCCACCAATGGACAGGGGGTTGTAGATGAGCAGTTCTTC.

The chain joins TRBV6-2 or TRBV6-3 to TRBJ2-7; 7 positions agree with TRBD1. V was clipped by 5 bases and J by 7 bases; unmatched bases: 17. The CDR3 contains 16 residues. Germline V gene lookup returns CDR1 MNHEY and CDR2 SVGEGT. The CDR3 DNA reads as TGTGCCAGCAGTCGTCGCCGGGACAGTCCTTCGGGGGAGCAGTACTTC. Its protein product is CASSRRRDSPSGEQYF.

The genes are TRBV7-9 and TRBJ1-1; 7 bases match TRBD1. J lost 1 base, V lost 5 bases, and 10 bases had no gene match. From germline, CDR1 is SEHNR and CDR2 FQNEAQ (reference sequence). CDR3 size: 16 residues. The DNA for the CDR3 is TGTGCCAGCAGCCCGAACCCGGGACAGCAGAACACTGAAGCTTTCTTT. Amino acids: CASSPNPGQQNTEAFF.

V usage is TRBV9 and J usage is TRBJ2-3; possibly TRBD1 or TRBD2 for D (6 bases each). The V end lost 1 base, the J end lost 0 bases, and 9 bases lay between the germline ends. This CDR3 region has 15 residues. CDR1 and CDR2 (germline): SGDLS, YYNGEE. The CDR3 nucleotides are TGTGCCAGCAGCGTAATAGGGGGGAGCACAGATACGCAGTATTTT. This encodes CASSVIGGSTDTQYF.

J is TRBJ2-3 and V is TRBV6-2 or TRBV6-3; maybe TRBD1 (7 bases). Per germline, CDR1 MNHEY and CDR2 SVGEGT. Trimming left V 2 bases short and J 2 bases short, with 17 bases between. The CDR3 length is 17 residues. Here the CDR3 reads CASSYSQEGADTDTQYF. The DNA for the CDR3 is TGTGCCAGCAGTTACAGTCAGGAGGGGGCTGACACAGATACGCAGTATTTT.

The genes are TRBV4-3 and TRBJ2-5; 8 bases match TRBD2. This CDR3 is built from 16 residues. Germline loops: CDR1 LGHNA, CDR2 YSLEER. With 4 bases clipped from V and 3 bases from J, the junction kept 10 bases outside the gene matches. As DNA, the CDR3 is TGCGCCAGCAGCCGGATTTCTAGCGGGTTAGAAGAGACCCAGTACTTC. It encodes CASSRISSGLEETQYF.

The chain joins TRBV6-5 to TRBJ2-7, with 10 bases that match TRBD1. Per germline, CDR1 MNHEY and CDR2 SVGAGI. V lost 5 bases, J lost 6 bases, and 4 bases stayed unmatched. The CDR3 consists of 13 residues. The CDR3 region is CASSPRTGGEQYF. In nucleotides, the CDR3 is TGTGCCAGCAGTCCACGGACAGGGGGCGAGCAGTACTTC.

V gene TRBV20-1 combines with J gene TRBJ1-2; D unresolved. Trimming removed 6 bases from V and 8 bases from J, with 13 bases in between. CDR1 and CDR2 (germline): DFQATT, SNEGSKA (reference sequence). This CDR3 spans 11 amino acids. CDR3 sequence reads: CSAHSPGGYTF. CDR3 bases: TGCAGTGCACACTCGCCTGGGGGCTACACCTTC.

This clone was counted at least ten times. In nucleotides, the CDR3 is TGTGCCACCAGTGAGGAAGAGACCCAGTACTTC. Its translation: CATSEEETQYF. The chain combines TRBV24-1 with TRBJ2-5; D is unresolved. The ends were cut back, 4 bases at V and 3 bases at J, with 2 bases in the middle. Germline V gene sequence: CDR1 KGHDR, CDR2 SFDVKD. The CDR3 loop spans 11 amino acids.